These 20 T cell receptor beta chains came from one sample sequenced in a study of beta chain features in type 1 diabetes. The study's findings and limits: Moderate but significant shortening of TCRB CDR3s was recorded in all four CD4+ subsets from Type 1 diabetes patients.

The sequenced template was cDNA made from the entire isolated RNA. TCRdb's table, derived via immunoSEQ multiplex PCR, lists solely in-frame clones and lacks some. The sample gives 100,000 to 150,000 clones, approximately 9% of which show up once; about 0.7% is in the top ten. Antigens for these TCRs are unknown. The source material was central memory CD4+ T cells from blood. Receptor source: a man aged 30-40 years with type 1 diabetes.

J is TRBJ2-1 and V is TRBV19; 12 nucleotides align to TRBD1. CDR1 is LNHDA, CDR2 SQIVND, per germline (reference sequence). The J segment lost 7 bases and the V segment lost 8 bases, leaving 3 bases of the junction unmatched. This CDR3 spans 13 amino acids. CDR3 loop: CASWDRGRNEQFF. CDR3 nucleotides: TGTGCCAGTTGGGACAGGGGGCGGAATGAGCAGTTCTTC. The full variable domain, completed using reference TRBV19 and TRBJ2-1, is DGGITQSPKYLFRKEGQNVTLSCEQNLNHDAMYWYRQDPGQGLRLIYYSQIVNDFQKGDIAEGYSVSREKKESFPLTVTSAQKNPTAFYLCASWDRGRNEQFFGPGTRLTVL.

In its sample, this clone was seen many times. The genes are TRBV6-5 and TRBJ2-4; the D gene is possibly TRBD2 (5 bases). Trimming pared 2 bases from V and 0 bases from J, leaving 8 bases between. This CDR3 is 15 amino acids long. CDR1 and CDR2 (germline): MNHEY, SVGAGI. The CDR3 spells CASSYEAGAKNIQYF. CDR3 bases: TGTGCCAGCAGTTACGAGGCGGGAGCCAAAAACATTCAGTACTTC.

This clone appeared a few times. The CDR3, as DNA: TGCAGCGGGGGACAGGGATTACACCGAGAAGCTTTCTTT. Protein product: CSGGQGLHREAFF. The chain combines TRBV29-1 with TRBJ1-1; 9 nucleotides match TRBD1. Germline-derived CDR1 and CDR2 are SQVTM and ANQGSEA. CDR3 length: 13 residues. With 7 bases clipped from V and 8 bases from J, the junction kept 11 bases outside the gene matches.

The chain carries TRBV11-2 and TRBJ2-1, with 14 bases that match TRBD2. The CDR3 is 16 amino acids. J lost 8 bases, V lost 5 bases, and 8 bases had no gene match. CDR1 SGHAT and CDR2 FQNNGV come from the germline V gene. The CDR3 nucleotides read TGTGCCAGCAGCCCACGGACTAGCGGGGGGCGGGATGAGCAGTTCTTC. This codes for CASSPRTSGGRDEQFF.

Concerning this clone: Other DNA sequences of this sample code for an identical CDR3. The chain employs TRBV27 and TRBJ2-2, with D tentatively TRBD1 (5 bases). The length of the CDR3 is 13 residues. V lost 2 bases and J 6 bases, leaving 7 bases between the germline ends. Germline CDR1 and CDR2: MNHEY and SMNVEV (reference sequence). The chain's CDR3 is CASSLQGAGELFF. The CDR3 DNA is TGTGCCAGCAGTTTACAGGGTGCCGGGGAGCTGTTTTTT.

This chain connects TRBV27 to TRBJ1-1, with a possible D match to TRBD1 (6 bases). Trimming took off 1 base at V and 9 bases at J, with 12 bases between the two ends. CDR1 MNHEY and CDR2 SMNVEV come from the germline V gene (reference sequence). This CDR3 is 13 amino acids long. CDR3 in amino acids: CASSLWTGHQAFF. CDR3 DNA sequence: TGTGCCAGCAGTTTATGGACGGGACACCAAGCTTTCTTT.

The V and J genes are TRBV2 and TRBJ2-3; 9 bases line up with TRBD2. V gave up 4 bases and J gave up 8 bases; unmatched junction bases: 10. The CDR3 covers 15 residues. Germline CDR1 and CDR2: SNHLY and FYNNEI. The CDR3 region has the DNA TGTGCCAGCAGTGTGACTTCTAGCGGGGTCGGTACGCAGTATTTT. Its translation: CASSVTSSGVGTQYF. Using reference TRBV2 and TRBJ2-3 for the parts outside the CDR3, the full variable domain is EPEVTQTPSHQVTQMGQEVILRCVPISNHLYFYWYRQILGQKVEFLVSFYNNEISEKSEIFDDQFSVERPDGSNFTLKIRSTKLEDSAMYFCASSVTSSGVGTQYFGPGTRLTVL.

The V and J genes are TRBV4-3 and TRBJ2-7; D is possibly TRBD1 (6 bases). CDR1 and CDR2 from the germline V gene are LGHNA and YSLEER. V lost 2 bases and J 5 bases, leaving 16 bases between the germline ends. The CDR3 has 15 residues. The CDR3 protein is CASSQYRQVGHEQYF. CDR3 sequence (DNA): TGCGCCAGCAGCCAATACCGACAGGTCGGGCACGAGCAGTACTTC.

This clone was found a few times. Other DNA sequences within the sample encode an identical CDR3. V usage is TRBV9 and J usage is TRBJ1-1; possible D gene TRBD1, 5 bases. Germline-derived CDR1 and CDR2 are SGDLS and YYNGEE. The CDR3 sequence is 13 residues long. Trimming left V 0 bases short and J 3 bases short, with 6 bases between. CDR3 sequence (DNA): TGTGCCAGCAGCGTAGCACAGGACACTGAAGCTTTCTTT. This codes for CASSVAQDTEAFF.

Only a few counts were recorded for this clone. The CDR3 spells CASSVAGRLGSSYNEQFF. CDR3 coding DNA: TGTGCCAGCAGCGTAGCGGGGAGACTAGGGAGCTCCTACAATGAGCAGTTCTTC. The chain employs TRBV9 and TRBJ2-1; D possibly corresponds to TRBD2 (6 bases). The ends were cut back, 0 bases at V and 0 bases at J, with 16 bases in the middle. CDR3 length: 18 amino acids. Germline CDR1 and CDR2: SGDLS and YYNGEE.

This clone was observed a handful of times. The CDR3 loop is CDIIWAGRNQPQHF. DNA for the CDR3: TGTGACATAATATGGGCGGGTCGCAATCAGCCCCAGCATTTT. The V call is TRBV15, the J call TRBJ1-5; D gene uncertain. Germline V gene sequence: CDR1 LNHNV, CDR2 YYDKDF (reference sequence). CDR3 length: 14 amino acids.

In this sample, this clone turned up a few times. CDR3 residues: CASGPRPGEANTGELFF. The CDR3 DNA reads TGTGCCAGCGGACCTCGCCCGGGAGAAGCGAACACCGGGGAGCTGTTTTTT. This chain links TRBV19 with TRBJ2-2; D is perhaps TRBD2 (6 bases). V was clipped by 9 bases and J by 0 bases, with 20 bases between them. Germline CDR1 reads LNHDA; CDR2 reads SQIVND (reference sequence). The CDR3 has 17 amino acids.

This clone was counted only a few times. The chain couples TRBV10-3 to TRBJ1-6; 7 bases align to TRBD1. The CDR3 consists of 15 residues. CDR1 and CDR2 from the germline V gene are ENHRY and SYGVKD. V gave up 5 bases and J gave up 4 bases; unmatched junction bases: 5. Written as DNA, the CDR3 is TGTGCCATCAGTACTGACAGGGAATATAATTCACCCCTCCACTTT. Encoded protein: CAISTDREYNSPLHF.

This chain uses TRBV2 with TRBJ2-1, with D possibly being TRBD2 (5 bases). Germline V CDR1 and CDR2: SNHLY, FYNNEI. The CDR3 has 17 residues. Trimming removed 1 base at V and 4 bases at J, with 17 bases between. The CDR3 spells CASSEGRGGFQYNEQFF. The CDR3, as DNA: TGTGCCAGCAGTGAAGGACGAGGCGGGTTTCAATACAATGAGCAGTTCTTC. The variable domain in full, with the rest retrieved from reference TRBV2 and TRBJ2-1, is EPEVTQTPSHQVTQMGQEVILRCVPISNHLYFYWYRQILGQKVEFLVSFYNNEISEKSEIFDDQFSVERPDGSNFTLKIRSTKLEDSAMYFCASSEGRGGFQYNEQFFGPGTRLTVL.

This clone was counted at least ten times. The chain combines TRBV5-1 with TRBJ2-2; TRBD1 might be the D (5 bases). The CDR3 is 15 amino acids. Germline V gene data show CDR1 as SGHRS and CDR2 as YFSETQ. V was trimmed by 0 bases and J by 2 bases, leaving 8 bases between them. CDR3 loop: CASSLGQLNTGELFF. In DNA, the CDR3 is TGCGCCAGCAGCTTGGGACAGCTAAACACCGGGGAGCTGTTTTTT.

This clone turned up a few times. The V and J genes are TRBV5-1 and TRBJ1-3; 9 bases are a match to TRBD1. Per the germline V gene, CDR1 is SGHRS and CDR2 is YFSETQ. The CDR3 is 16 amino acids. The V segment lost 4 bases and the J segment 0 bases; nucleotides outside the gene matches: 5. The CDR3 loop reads CASSGVTGGSGNTIYF. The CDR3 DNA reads TGCGCCAGCAGCGGAGTGACAGGGGGCTCTGGAAACACCATATATTTT. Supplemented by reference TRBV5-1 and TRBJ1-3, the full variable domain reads KAGVTQTPRYLIKTRGQQVTLSCSPISGHRSVSWYQQTPGQGLQFLFEYFSETQRNKGNFPGRFSGRQFSNSRSEMNVSTLELGDSALYLCASSGVTGGSGNTIYFGEGSWLTVV.

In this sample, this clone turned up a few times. In DNA form, the CDR3 reads TGCAGTGCTAGGGAGAGACAGGAAGCTTTCTTT. Translated: CSARERQEAFF. The chain recombines TRBV20-1 with TRBJ1-1, with TRBD1 as a possible D gene (5 bases). Germline V lookup: CDR1 DFQATT, CDR2 SNEGSKA (reference sequence). Trimming pared 3 bases from V and 8 bases from J, leaving 10 bases between. CDR3 length equals 11 residues.

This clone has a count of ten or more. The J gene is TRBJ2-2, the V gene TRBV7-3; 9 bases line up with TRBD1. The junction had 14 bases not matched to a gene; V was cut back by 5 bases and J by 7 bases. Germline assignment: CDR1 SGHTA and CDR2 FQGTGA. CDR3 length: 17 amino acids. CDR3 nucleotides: TGTGCCAGCAGCCACCTTACAGGACAGGGGAGTGGCGGGGAGCTGTTTTTT. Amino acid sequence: CASSHLTGQGSGGELFF.

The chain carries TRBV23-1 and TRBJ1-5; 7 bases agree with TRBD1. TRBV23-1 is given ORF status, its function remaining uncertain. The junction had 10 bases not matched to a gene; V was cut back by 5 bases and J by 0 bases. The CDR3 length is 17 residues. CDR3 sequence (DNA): TGCGCCAGCAGTTTGCTCACAGGGGAAACTAGCAATCAGCCCCAGCATTTT. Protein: CASSLLTGETSNQPQHF.

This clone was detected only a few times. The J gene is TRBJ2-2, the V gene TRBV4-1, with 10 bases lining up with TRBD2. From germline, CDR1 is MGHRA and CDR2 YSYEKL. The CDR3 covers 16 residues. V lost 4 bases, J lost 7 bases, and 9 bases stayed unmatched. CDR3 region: CASSPEERGGSGELFF. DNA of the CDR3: TGCGCCAGCAGCCCCGAGGAGCGGGGGGGCAGCGGGGAGCTGTTTTTT.